This T cell receptor (beta chain) was retrieved from a study of control samples from healthy donors and cancer patients. The assay was immunoSEQ multiplex PCR, and TCRdb's table has in-frame clones only and misses some. The sample comprises some 79,000 clones, 75% to 90% of which are singletons, and roughly 7% rests with the top ten. Germline V lookup: CDR1 MNHEY, CDR2 SVGEGT. The CDR3 has 19 amino acids. V was pared by 1 base and J by 9 bases, with 20 bases of the junction left unmatched. Sample: blood. This TCR derives from a man between 45 and 60 years old in good health. V usage is TRBV6-2 or TRBV6-3 and J usage is TRBJ1-5; 8 bases map to TRBD1. As DNA, the CDR3 is TGTGCCAGCAGTTACTTTCCCCGACGACGCGGACAGGGAAGTCTGCCCCAGCATTTT. Translated: CASSYFPRRRGQGSLPQHF.